The 27 T cell receptor beta chains in this list originate from one sample, sequenced in a study of blood T cell repertoires in COVID-19. Libraries were prepared by immunoSEQ multiplex PCR; TCRdb keeps only in-frame clonotypes and omits some of them. The sample carries roughly 200,000 clones, about 84% recorded once. The material sequenced was PBMCs or T cells enriched from blood (not recorded which). The receptor set was obtained from a man aged 35 to 55 with acute COVID-19.

The rearrangement links TRBV29-1 to TRBJ2-2; D perhaps matches TRBD1 (5 bases). The CDR3 consists of 13 residues. Between the trimmed V and J ends, which lost 7 bases and 3 bases, there was a span of 12 bases. Germline V gene sequence: CDR1 SQVTM, CDR2 ANQGSEA. The CDR3 loop is CSALEGDTGELFF. In nucleotides, the CDR3 is TGCAGCGCTCTAGAAGGGGACACCGGGGAGCTGTTTTTT.

The V and J genes are TRBV6-2 or TRBV6-3 and TRBJ2-3; 10 nucleotides match TRBD2. The CDR3 covers 17 residues. The germline V gene encodes CDR1 MNHEY and CDR2 SVGEGT. V was clipped by 5 bases and J by 1 base; unmatched bases: 9. The chain's CDR3 is CASSRKTLAGGTDTQYF. In nucleotides, the CDR3 is TGTGCCAGCAGTAGAAAGACTCTAGCGGGGGGCACAGATACGCAGTATTTT.

The chain links TRBV11-2 to TRBJ2-2; the match to TRBD1 covers 8 bases. The CDR3 totals 17 residues. With V trimmed by 5 bases and J by 1 base, 9 bases remained unmatched. Germline CDR1 reads SGHAT; CDR2 reads FQNNGV. The CDR3 DNA reads TGTGCCAGCAGCCCCTCGGCGGACAGGGTGAACACCGGGGAGCTGTTTTTT. Translated: CASSPSADRVNTGELFF. Filled out from reference TRBV11-2 and TRBJ2-2, the complete variable domain reads EAGVAQSPRYKIIEKRQSVAFWCNPISGHATLYWYQQILGQGPKLLIQFQNNGVVDDSQLPKDRFSAERLKGVDSTLKIQPAKLEDSAVYLCASSPSADRVNTGELFFGEGSRLTVL.

V and J are TRBV28 and TRBJ1-2, with a possible D match to TRBD1 (6 bases). V was trimmed by 1 base and J by 8 bases, leaving 14 bases between them. CDR3 length: 14 amino acids. From germline, CDR1 is MDHEN and CDR2 SYDVKM. The CDR3 DNA reads TGTGCCAGCAGTTTATCCAGGGGAATTGGAGGCTACACCTTC. It yields the protein CASSLSRGIGGYTF.

This clone came up once. The genes are TRBV28 and TRBJ2-2; 9 bases align to TRBD2. The CDR3 runs 16 residues. CDR1 and CDR2 (germline): MDHEN, SYDVKM. V gave up 5 bases and J gave up 2 bases; unmatched junction bases: 6. CDR3 DNA: TGTGCCAGCAGTCTCGGACTAGCGCGAAACACCGGGGAGCTGTTTTTT. This encodes CASSLGLARNTGELFF.

The chain has TRBV25-1 and TRBJ2-5; 11 bases map to TRBD2. V was pared by 4 bases and J by 2 bases, with 6 bases of the junction left unmatched. This CDR3 is 16 amino acids long. Germline V gene sequence: CDR1 MGHDK, CDR2 SYGVNS. This CDR3 is CASSGPGLAEQETQYF. The CDR3 DNA reads TGTGCCAGCAGTGGACCGGGACTAGCGGAGCAAGAGACCCAGTACTTC. Drawing the rest from reference TRBV25-1 and TRBJ2-5, the complete variable domain is EADIYQTPRYLVIGTGKKITLECSQTMGHDKMYWYQQDPGMELHLIHYSYGVNSTEKGDLSSESTVSRIRTEHFPLTLESARPSHTSQYLCASSGPGLAEQETQYFGPGTRLLVL.

The chain employs TRBV6-2 or TRBV6-3 and TRBJ2-7; 9 bases align to TRBD2. The CDR3 spans 16 residues. CDR1 is MNHEY and CDR2 is SVGEGT in the germline V gene. V trimming: 5 bases; J trimming: 5 bases; junction bases outside the gene matches: 13. The CDR3 bases are TGTGCCAGCAGTGATCCAAGCGGGAGGTTTAGCAACGAGCAGTACTTC. Translating it yields CASSDPSGRFSNEQYF.

The V gene is TRBV28, the J gene TRBJ2-4; 7 bases map to TRBD1. The CDR3 totals 14 residues. From germline, CDR1 is MDHEN and CDR2 SYDVKM. Unmatched junction bases numbered 7, after V lost 7 bases and J lost 4 bases. The CDR3: CASTRVQGKNIQYF. CDR3 nucleotide sequence: TGTGCCAGCACCCGAGTACAGGGGAAAAACATTCAGTACTTC. Supplemented by reference TRBV28 and TRBJ2-4, the full variable domain reads DVKVTQSSRYLVKRTGEKVFLECVQDMDHENMFWYRQDPGLGLRLIYFSYDVKMKEKGDIPEGYSVSREKKERFSLILESASTNQTSMYLCASTRVQGKNIQYFGAGTRLSVL.

The chain recombines TRBV27 with TRBJ2-2, with 10 bases fitting TRBD2. Germline values: CDR1 MNHEY, CDR2 SMNVEV (reference sequence). V dropped 6 bases and J dropped 4; count of bases not matched to a gene: 8. CDR3 length equals 16 residues. CDR3 coding DNA: TGTGCCAGCAGCGAGCGGGAGGGCCGGCTCACCGGGGAGCTGTTTTTT. Translated: CASSEREGRLTGELFF.

The chain is built from TRBV2 and TRBJ1-2, with 7 bases aligning to TRBD1. In germline, CDR1 is SNHLY, CDR2 FYNNEI. Trimming took 6 bases from V and 6 from J; bases not matched to a gene: 10. The CDR3 runs 14 residues. CDR3 sequence (DNA): TGTGCCAGCAGCGCCCGACAGGGTAATAATGGCTACACCTTC. It yields the protein CASSARQGNNGYTF.

This clone appeared once. The chain employs TRBV19 and TRBJ2-3; TRBD2 aligns across 7 bases. Trimming took 3 bases from V and 1 from J; bases not matched to a gene: 4. This CDR3 is 15 amino acids long. CDR1 is LNHDA and CDR2 is SQIVND in the germline V gene (reference sequence). DNA for the CDR3: TGTGCCAGTAGTATCAGGCTAGCGGGCACAGATACGCAGTATTTT. This sequence encodes CASSIRLAGTDTQYF. The full variable domain, completed using reference TRBV19 and TRBJ2-3, is DGGITQSPKYLFRKEGQNVTLSCEQNLNHDAMYWYRQDPGQGLRLIYYSQIVNDFQKGDIAEGYSVSREKKESFPLTVTSAQKNPTAFYLCASSIRLAGTDTQYFGPGTRLTVL.

The chain has TRBV5-1 and TRBJ2-7; D unresolved. V was shortened by 4 bases and J by 7 bases, with 12 bases between the two germline ends. Germline V CDR1 and CDR2: SGHRS, YFSETQ. This CDR3 has 12 residues. The CDR3 DNA reads as TGCGCCAGCAGCCTGGGCCGGAGAGAGCAGTACTTC. Translating gives CASSLGRREQYF.

V gene TRBV18 combines with J gene TRBJ2-4, with 8 bases fitting TRBD2. CDR1 is KGHSH and CDR2 is LQKENI in the germline V gene. V gave up 0 bases and J gave up 2 bases; unmatched junction bases: 9. The CDR3 is 18 amino acids. The CDR3: CASSPPLSGSFTKNIQYF. In DNA form, the CDR3 reads TGTGCCAGCTCACCACCGTTAAGCGGGAGTTTTACCAAAAACATTCAGTACTTC.

The chain combines TRBV28 with TRBJ2-5; 8 nucleotides line up with TRBD2. V shed 4 bases, J shed 2 bases, and the junction held 6 bases outside the gene matches. There are 15 residues in the CDR3. CDR1 and CDR2 from the germline V gene are MDHEN and SYDVKM. CDR3 sequence: CASSSSGLRQETQYF. Written as DNA, the CDR3 is TGTGCCAGCAGTTCTAGCGGGCTCCGTCAAGAGACCCAGTACTTC.

This chain joins TRBV27 and TRBJ1-1, with 8 nucleotides matching TRBD1. Germline trimming cut 7 bases from V and 8 bases from J; bases unmatched to any gene: 15. The CDR3 spans 15 residues. Germline V gene sequence: CDR1 MNHEY, CDR2 SMNVEV (reference sequence). CDR3 coding DNA: TGTGCCAGCAAACCTACCTGGACAGGGAAACTGGAAGCTTTCTTT. Translation: CASKPTWTGKLEAFF.

The chain joins TRBV19 to TRBJ2-2, with D hard to call. Trimming shortened V by 3 bases and J by 6 bases, and 8 bases separated the two germline ends. CDR3 length: 13 amino acids. CDR1 and CDR2 from the germline V gene are LNHDA and SQIVND (reference sequence). In DNA form, the CDR3 reads TGTGCCAGTAGTATTGCAGATTCCGGGGAGCTGTTTTTT. Amino acid sequence: CASSIADSGELFF.

This sequence joins TRBV24-1 and TRBJ2-1; 10 nucleotides agree with TRBD2. Per germline, CDR1 KGHDR and CDR2 SFDVKD. The ends lost 2 bases at V and 4 bases at J; junction bases unmatched: 4. The CDR3 length is 16 residues. CDR3 amino acids: CATSDSPSGGYNEQFF. The CDR3 DNA follows: TGTGCCACCAGTGATTCACCTAGCGGGGGATACAATGAGCAGTTCTTC.

Only one count was recorded for this clone. The chain has TRBV5-1 and TRBJ1-6; D call uncertain. Per the germline V gene, CDR1 is SGHRS and CDR2 is YFSETQ. This CDR3 has 14 amino acids. Trimming removed 2 bases at V and 7 bases at J, with 10 bases between. CDR3 bases: TGCGCCAGCAGCTTATCACAGTCGAATTCACCCCTCCACTTT. This codes for CASSLSQSNSPLHF. Drawing the rest from reference TRBV5-1 and TRBJ1-6, the complete variable domain is KAGVTQTPRYLIKTRGQQVTLSCSPISGHRSVSWYQQTPGQGLQFLFEYFSETQRNKGNFPGRFSGRQFSNSRSEMNVSTLELGDSALYLCASSLSQSNSPLHFGNGTRLTVT.

The chain uses TRBV29-1 and TRBJ2-3, with a tentative D call TRBD2 (6 bases). Germline values: CDR1 SQVTM, CDR2 ANQGSEA. V gave up 6 bases and J gave up 8 bases, with 18 bases separating them. This CDR3 spans 13 amino acids. The CDR3 is CSVLGRLVVTQYF. The CDR3 DNA sequence: TGCAGCGTCCTAGGTCGACTAGTAGTTACGCAGTATTTT.

The V gene is TRBV30, the J gene TRBJ2-5, with 8 positions matching TRBD2. V dropped 2 bases and J dropped 8; count of bases not matched to a gene: 10. This CDR3 comprises 14 residues. Germline loops: CDR1 GTSNPN, CDR2 SVGIG (reference sequence). The CDR3 spells CAWSQRLATITQYF. The CDR3 bases are TGTGCCTGGAGTCAACGACTAGCGACCATAACCCAGTACTTC.

V and J are TRBV19 and TRBJ2-3; TRBD2 is a possible D gene (5 bases). In germline, CDR1 is LNHDA, CDR2 SQIVND (reference sequence). Trimming took 1 base from V and 1 from J, leaving 12 bases between them. The CDR3 extends over 16 amino acids. The CDR3 DNA sequence: TGTGCCAGTAGTATAGTAGGTAGCGTAGGCACAGATACGCAGTATTTT. Its protein product is CASSIVGSVGTDTQYF.

This sequence joins TRBV7-2 and TRBJ1-2; the D gene is possibly TRBD1 (6 bases). The CDR3 loop spans 15 amino acids. The V gene's germline CDR1 is SGHTA and CDR2 FQGNSA. Trimming took off 3 bases at V and 8 bases at J, with 19 bases between the two ends. CDR3 residues: CASSLSKAQGRGYTF. In DNA form, the CDR3 reads TGTGCCAGCAGCTTGTCTAAGGCACAGGGACGGGGCTACACCTTC.

This sequence joins TRBV29-1 and TRBJ1-6; 7 bases line up with TRBD1. The CDR3 length is 14 residues. Germline-derived CDR1 and CDR2 are SQVTM and ANQGSEA. The trim removed 4 bases at V and 7 bases at J, leaving 7 bases unmatched. The CDR3 loop is CSVAVGTENSPLHF. The CDR3 DNA is TGCAGCGTTGCCGTCGGGACAGAGAATTCACCCCTCCACTTT. The variable domain in full, completed from reference TRBV29-1 and TRBJ1-6, reads SAVISQKPSRDICQRGTSLTIQCQVDSQVTMMFWYRQQPGQSLTLIATANQGSEATYESGFVIDKFPISRPNLTFSTLTVSNMSPEDSSIYLCSVAVGTENSPLHFGNGTRLTVT.

The V and J genes are TRBV6-1 and TRBJ2-7, with D possibly TRBD1 on 5 matching bases. The V end was cut by 1 base, the J end by 0 bases, with 22 bases between. CDR1 MNHNS and CDR2 SASEGT come from the germline V gene. The CDR3 extends over 19 amino acids. CDR3 protein: CASSEVSQGLAISSYEQYF. The CDR3 bases are TGTGCCAGCAGTGAAGTGTCGCAGGGCCTGGCAATCAGCTCCTACGAGCAGTACTTC.

This sequence joins TRBV5-4 and TRBJ2-7; D might be TRBD1 (6 bases). V was pared by 3 bases and J by 5 bases, with 12 bases between. Germline values: CDR1 SGHNT, CDR2 YYREEE (reference sequence). The CDR3 covers 13 residues. CDR3 region: CASSSEQGHEQYF. The CDR3 region has the DNA TGTGCCAGCAGCTCTGAACAGGGCCACGAGCAGTACTTC.

CDR3 loop: CASSPSTGGDLYGYTF. CDR3 sequence (DNA): TGTGCCAGCAGCCCGTCGACAGGGGGCGATCTCTATGGCTACACCTTC. The chain recombines TRBV4-2 with TRBJ1-2; 10 bases align to TRBD1. Germline CDR1 is LGHNA and CDR2 is YNFKEQ. The CDR3 has 16 residues. Losses at the gene ends were 4 bases for V and 4 bases for J; bases not matched to a gene: 9.

V and J are TRBV2 and TRBJ2-2, with 7 bases identical to TRBD1. V dropped 2 bases and J dropped 6; count of bases not matched to a gene: 6. CDR3 length: 15 residues. Germline values: CDR1 SNHLY, CDR2 FYNNEI. The CDR3: CASSEYGQVSGELFF. DNA of the CDR3: TGTGCCAGCAGTGAATATGGACAGGTTTCCGGGGAGCTGTTTTTT.